This T cell receptor beta chain was obtained from a study of T cells in narcolepsy. Study-level points and caveats: Reportedly, autoreactive clonotypes were serially detected in patients' blood but not controls'.

Generated by immunoSEQ multiplex PCR, the TCRdb table keeps only in-frame clones and is missing some. The sample contains around 30,000 clones, roughly 78% of which appear only once. Remarks on this clone: What it binds is unknown.

V gave up 2 bases and J gave up 0 bases, with 12 bases separating them. There are 17 residues in the CDR3. The germline V gene has CDR1 SGHKS and CDR2 YYEKEE (reference sequence). The source of this sequence is a human donor with narcolepsy. The chain couples TRBV5-5 to TRBJ2-6; no clear D. Material for sequencing was CD45RA- memory CD4+ T cells from PBMCs. The CDR3 DNA sequence: TGTGCCAGCAGCTTCTCCCCAAACCCCTCTGGGGCCAACGTCCTGACTTTC. Translated, it gives CASSFSPNPSGANVLTF.